One sample yielded the 13 T cell receptor beta chains listed below, sequenced in a study of T cells after yellow fever vaccination. TCRdb re-called the 5' RACE reads with MiXCR, one entry per CDR3 protein. The data show 250,000 or so distinct CDR3 sequences, less than 9% seen once. The material sequenced was CD4+ T cells sorted from PBMCs, taken 15 days after the yellow fever booster vaccination. These receptors were collected from a young man who received the YFV17D yellow fever vaccine.

This clonotype was counted a few times. The chain is built from TRBV2 and TRBJ2-7; D is perhaps TRBD2 (6 bases). The CDR3 has 13 amino acids. V lost 7 bases and J lost 3, with 13 bases in between. Germline V gene sequence: CDR1 SNHLY, CDR2 FYNNEI. The CDR3, as DNA: TGTGCCAGCAACCGCGGGGCCGACTACGAGCAGTACTTC. Translation gives CASNRGADYEQYF.

This clonotype was detected only a few times. The rearrangement uses TRBV3-1 and TRBJ1-1, with a tentative D call TRBD1 (5 bases). Trimming shortened V by 4 bases and J by 4 bases, and 7 bases separated the two germline ends. The length of the CDR3 is 12 residues. The germline CDR1 and CDR2 sequences are LGHDT and YNNKEL (reference sequence). CDR3 nucleotides: TGTGCCAGCAGCCCGGGGACCACTGAAGCTTTCTTT. It is translated as CASSPGTTEAFF.

Ten or more counts support this clonotype. The V call is TRBV7-2, the J call TRBJ2-3, with D unresolved. The CDR3 runs 12 residues. The germline V gene has CDR1 SGHTA and CDR2 FQGNSA. The ends were cut back, 5 bases at V and 7 bases at J, with 10 bases in the middle. The CDR3 spells CASSLDRNTQYF. The CDR3 DNA is TGTGCCAGCAGCCTGGACCGGAATACGCAGTATTTT.

The rearrangement uses TRBV10-3 and TRBJ2-7; 10 positions match TRBD2. Unmatched junction bases numbered 7, after V lost 8 bases and J lost 6 bases. Germline values: CDR1 ENHRY, CDR2 SYGVKD. This CDR3 is 13 amino acids long. CDR3 sequence (DNA): TGTGCCATCGAACCTAGCGGGAGCGGCGAGCAGTACTTC. Amino acids: CAIEPSGSGEQYF.

This clonotype turned up a few times. This chain uses TRBV20-1 with TRBJ1-2; 12 nucleotides match TRBD1. CDR1 and CDR2 (germline): DFQATT, SNEGSKA (reference sequence). There are 13 residues in the CDR3. CDR3 region: CSVSGQGAFGYTF. CDR3 nucleotide sequence: TGCAGCGTCTCGGGACAGGGGGCCTTTGGCTACACCTTC.

This clonotype has more than one count but fewer than ten. The chain has TRBV20-1 and TRBJ1-1; the match to TRBD1 covers 9 bases. The CDR3 totals 13 residues. Germline V gene lookup returns CDR1 DFQATT and CDR2 SNEGSKA (reference sequence). V was clipped by 6 bases and J by 1 base; unmatched bases: 3. The CDR3 spells CSAEQGANTEAFF. The DNA for the CDR3 is TGCAGTGCAGAACAGGGGGCGAACACTGAAGCTTTCTTT.

The V and J genes are TRBV18 and TRBJ1-2; D perhaps matches TRBD1 (5 bases). V lost 3 bases and J 4 bases, leaving 15 bases between the germline ends. Germline lookup yields CDR1 KGHSH and CDR2 LQKENI. The CDR3 has 15 residues. As DNA, the CDR3 is TGTGCCAGCTCACCCTTGGCGGGGGATAGCTATGGCTACACCTTC. The encoded protein is CASSPLAGDSYGYTF.

The chain links TRBV6-2 or TRBV6-3 to TRBJ1-1; 8 bases align to TRBD1. The CDR3 consists of 15 residues. Looked up from germline, CDR1 is MNHEY and CDR2 is SVGEGT. With V trimmed by 7 bases and J by 4 bases, 11 bases remained unmatched. Here the CDR3 DNA reads TGTGCCAGCACCGATCGGACAGGGCGGAGCACTGAAGCTTTCTTT. Protein sequence: CASTDRTGRSTEAFF.

The J gene is TRBJ2-3, the V gene TRBV6-1, with 9 bases lining up with TRBD2. This CDR3 contains 14 residues. Germline V lookup: CDR1 MNHNS, CDR2 SASEGT. V gave up 4 bases and J gave up 5 bases; unmatched junction bases: 4. The chain's CDR3 is CASSVAGAVDTQYF. The CDR3 region has the DNA TGTGCCAGCAGTGTAGCGGGAGCGGTAGATACGCAGTATTTT.

This clonotype was seen a single time. A much larger clone differs by one base, so this may be a read error. The chain carries TRBV10-1 and TRBJ2-3; the D is unclear. The CDR3 extends over 14 amino acids. Germline V gene data show CDR1 as WNHNN and CDR2 as SYGVQD (reference sequence). Trimming stripped 6 bases from V and 8 bases from J, with 18 bases between. The CDR3 sequence: CASREAAPMSTQYF. CDR3 bases: TGCGCCAGCAGAGAGGCAGCCCCAATGAGTACGCAGTATTTT.

In this sample, this clonotype turned up a few times. J is TRBJ2-3 and V is TRBV20-1; 8 positions match TRBD2. The CDR3 is 14 amino acids. V trimming: 0 bases; J trimming: 7 bases; junction bases outside the gene matches: 6. The germline CDR1 and CDR2 sequences are DFQATT and SNEGSKA (reference sequence). CDR3 residues: CSARDRASGHTQYF. The CDR3 DNA sequence: TGCAGTGCTAGAGATAGGGCTAGCGGGCATACGCAGTATTTT.

The V and J genes are TRBV15 and TRBJ2-5; TRBD2 aligns across 8 bases. The CDR3 has 16 amino acids. V was clipped by 0 bases and J by 4 bases; unmatched bases: 7. Germline CDR1 and CDR2: LNHNV and YYDKDF (reference sequence). CDR3 coding DNA: TGTGCCACCAGCAGAGATCAAGCGGGAGTGGTAGAGACCCAGTACTTC. Translating it yields CATSRDQAGVVETQYF.

This clonotype showed up just a few times. The chain combines TRBV7-6 with TRBJ1-5; D unclear. Deletions cut 1 base from V and 3 bases from J, with 13 bases between. The CDR3 contains 16 residues. Germline assignment: CDR1 SGHVS and CDR2 FNYEAQ. CDR3 nucleotide sequence: TGTGCCAGCAGCTTAGAGGGTCCCCCTAACAATCAGCCCCAGCATTTT. It translates to CASSLEGPPNNQPQHF.